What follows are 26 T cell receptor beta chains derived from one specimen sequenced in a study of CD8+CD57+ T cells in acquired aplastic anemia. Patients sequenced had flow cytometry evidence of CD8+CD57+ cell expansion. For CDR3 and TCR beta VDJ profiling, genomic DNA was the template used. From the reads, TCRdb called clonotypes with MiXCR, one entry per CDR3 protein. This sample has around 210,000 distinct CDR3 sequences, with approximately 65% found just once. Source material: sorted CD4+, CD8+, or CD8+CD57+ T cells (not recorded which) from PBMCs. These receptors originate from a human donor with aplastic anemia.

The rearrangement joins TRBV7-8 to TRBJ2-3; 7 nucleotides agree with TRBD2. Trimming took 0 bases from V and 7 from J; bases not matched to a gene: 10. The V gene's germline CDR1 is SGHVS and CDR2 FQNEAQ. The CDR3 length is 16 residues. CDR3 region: CASSLAASGHRNTQYF. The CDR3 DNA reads TGTGCCAGCAGCTTAGCGGCTAGCGGCCACCGAAATACGCAGTATTTT.

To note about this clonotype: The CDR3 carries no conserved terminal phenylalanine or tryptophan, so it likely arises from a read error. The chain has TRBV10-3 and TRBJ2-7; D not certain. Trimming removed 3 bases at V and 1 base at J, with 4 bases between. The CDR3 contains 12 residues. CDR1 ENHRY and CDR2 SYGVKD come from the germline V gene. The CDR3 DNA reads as TGTGCCATCAGTGACAGTTCCTACGAGCAGTACTGC. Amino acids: CAISDSSYEQYC.

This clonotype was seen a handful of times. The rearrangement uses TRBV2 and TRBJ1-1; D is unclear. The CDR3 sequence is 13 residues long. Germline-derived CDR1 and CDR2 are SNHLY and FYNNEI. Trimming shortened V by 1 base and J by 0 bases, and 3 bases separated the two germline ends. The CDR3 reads CASSEGVNTEAFF. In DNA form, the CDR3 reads TGTGCCAGCAGTGAAGGAGTGAACACTGAAGCTTTCTTT. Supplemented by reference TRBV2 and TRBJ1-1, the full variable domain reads EPEVTQTPSHQVTQMGQEVILRCVPISNHLYFYWYRQILGQKVEFLVSFYNNEISEKSEIFDDQFSVERPDGSNFTLKIRSTKLEDSAMYFCASSEGVNTEAFFGQGTRLTVV.

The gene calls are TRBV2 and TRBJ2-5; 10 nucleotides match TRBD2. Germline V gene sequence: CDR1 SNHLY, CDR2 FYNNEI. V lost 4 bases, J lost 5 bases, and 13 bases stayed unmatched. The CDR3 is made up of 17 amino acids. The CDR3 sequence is CASSVPLAGVTGETQYF. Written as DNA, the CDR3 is TGTGCCAGCAGTGTTCCCCTAGCGGGGGTGACAGGGGAGACCCAGTACTTC.

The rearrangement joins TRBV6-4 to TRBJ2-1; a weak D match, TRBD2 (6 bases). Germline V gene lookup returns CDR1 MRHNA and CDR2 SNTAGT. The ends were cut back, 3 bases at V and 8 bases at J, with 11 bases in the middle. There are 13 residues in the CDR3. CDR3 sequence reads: CASSEGGTDEQFF. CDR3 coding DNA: TGTGCCAGCAGTGAGGGGGGAACCGATGAGCAGTTCTTC.

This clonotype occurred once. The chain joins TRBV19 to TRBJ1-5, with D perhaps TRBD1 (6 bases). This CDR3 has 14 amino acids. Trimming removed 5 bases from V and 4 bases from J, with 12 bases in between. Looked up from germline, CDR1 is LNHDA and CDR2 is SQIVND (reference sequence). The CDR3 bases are TGTGCCAGTAGTTTGGACAGCCCTAATCAGCCCCAGCATTTT. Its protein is CASSLDSPNQPQHF.

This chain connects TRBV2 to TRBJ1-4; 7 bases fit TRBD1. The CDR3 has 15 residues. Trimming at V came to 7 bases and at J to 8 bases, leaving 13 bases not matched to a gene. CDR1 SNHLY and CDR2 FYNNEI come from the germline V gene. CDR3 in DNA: TGTGCCAGCAAATCTGGGGACAGAGCAACCGAAAAACTGTTTTTT. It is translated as CASKSGDRATEKLFF.

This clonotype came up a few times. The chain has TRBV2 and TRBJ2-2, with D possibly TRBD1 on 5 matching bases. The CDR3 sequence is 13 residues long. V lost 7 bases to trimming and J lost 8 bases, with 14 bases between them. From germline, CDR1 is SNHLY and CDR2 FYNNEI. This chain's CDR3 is CASTTIDRGELFF. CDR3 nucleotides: TGTGCCAGCACCACCATAGACAGAGGGGAGCTGTTTTTT.

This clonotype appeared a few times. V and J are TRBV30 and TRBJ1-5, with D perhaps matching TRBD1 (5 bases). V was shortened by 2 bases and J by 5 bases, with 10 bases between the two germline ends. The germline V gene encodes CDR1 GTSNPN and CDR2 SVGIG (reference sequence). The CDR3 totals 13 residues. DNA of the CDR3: TGTGCCTGGAGTTCGGGGGGTTATCAGCCCCAGCATTTT. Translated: CAWSSGGYQPQHF.

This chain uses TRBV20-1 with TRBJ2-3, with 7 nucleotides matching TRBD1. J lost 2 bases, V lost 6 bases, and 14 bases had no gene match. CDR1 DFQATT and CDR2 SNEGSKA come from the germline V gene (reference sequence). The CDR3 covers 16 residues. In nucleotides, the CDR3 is TGCAGTGCAACGTCCGGGACAGCCTCCTTCACAGATACGCAGTATTTT. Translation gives CSATSGTASFTDTQYF.

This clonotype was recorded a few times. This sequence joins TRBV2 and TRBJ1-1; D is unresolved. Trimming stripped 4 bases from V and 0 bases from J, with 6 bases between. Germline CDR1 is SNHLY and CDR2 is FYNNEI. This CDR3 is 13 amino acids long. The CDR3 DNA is TGTGCCAGCAGTGCGACCATGAACACTGAAGCTTTCTTT. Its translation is CASSATMNTEAFF.

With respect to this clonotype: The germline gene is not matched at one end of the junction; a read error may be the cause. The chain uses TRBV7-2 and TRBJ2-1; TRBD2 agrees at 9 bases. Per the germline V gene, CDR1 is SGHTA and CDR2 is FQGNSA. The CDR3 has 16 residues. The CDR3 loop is CAGSPLTSGSYNEQFF. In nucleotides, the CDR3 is TGTGCCGGCAGCCCGCTGACTAGCGGATCCTACAATGAGCAGTTCTTC.

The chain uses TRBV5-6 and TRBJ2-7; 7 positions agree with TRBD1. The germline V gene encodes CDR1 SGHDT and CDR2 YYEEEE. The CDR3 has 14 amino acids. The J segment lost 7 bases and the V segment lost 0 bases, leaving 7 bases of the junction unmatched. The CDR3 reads CASSLETGRGEQYF. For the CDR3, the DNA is TGTGCCAGCAGCTTGGAGACAGGGCGCGGGGAGCAGTACTTC.

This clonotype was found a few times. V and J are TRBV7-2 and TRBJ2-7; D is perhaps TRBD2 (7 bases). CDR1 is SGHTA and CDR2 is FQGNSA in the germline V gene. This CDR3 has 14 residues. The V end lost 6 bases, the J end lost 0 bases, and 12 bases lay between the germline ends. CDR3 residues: CASSLGGASYEQYF. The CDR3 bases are TGTGCCAGCAGTCTAGGGGGGGCCTCCTACGAGCAGTACTTC.

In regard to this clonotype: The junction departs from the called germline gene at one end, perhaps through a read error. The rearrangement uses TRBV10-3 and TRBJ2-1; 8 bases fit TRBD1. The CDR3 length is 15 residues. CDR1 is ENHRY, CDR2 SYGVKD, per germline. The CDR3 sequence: CAISEWGQAGNEQFF. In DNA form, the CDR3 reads TGCGCCATCAGTGAGTGGGGACAGGCCGGCAATGAGCAGTTCTTC.

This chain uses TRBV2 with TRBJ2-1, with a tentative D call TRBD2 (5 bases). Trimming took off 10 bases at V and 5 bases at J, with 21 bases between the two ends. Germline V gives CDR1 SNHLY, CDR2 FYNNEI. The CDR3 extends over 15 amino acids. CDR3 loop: CATGVGILLNNEQFF. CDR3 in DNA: TGTGCCACCGGGGTGGGGATCCTACTGAACAATGAGCAGTTCTTC.

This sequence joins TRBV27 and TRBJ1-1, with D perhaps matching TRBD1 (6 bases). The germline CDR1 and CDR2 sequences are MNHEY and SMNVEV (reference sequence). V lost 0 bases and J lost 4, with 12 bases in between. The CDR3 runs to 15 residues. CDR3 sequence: CASSLSPQGATEAFF. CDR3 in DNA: TGTGCCAGCAGTTTATCGCCACAGGGAGCCACTGAAGCTTTCTTT.

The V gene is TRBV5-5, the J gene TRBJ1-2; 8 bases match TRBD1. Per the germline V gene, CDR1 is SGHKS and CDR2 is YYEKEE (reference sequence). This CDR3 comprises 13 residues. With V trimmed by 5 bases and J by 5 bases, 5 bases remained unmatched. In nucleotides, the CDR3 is TGTGCCAGCAGTCGGACAGGGCGGTATGGCTACACCTTC. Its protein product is CASSRTGRYGYTF. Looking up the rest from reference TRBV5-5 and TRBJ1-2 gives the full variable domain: DAGVTQSPTHLIKTRGQQVTLRCSPISGHKSVSWYQQVLGQGPQFIFQYYEKEERGRGNFPDRFSARQFPNYSSELNVNALLLGDSALYLCASSRTGRYGYTFGSGTRLTVV.

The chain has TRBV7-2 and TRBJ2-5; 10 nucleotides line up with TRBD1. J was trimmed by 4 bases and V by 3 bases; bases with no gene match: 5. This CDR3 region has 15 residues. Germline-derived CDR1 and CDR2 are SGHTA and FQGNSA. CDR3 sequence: CASSLPGQGTETQYF. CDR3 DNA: TGTGCCAGCAGCTTGCCGGGACAGGGGACAGAGACCCAGTACTTC.

The CDR3 DNA sequence: TGTGCCAGCAGCTTGGCGCAGCTCCCAGATACGCAGTATTTT. Protein sequence: CASSLAQLPDTQYF. The gene calls are TRBV5-4 and TRBJ2-3, with no clear D. V lost 0 bases and J lost 4, with 9 bases in between. The germline CDR1 and CDR2 sequences are SGHNT and YYREEE (reference sequence). This CDR3 spans 14 amino acids.

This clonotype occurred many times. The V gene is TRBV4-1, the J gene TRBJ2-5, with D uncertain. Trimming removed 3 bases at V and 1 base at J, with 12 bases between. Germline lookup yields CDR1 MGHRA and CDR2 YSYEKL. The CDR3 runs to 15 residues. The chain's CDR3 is CASSHSQDGQETQYF. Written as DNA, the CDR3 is TGCGCCAGCAGCCATTCCCAGGACGGCCAAGAGACCCAGTACTTC.

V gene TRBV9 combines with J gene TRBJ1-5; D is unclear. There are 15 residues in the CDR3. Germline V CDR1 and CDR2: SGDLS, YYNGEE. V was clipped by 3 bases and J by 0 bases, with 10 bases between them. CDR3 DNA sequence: TGTGCCAGCAGCGCCGGAGATGATAGCAATCAGCCCCAGCATTTT. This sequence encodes CASSAGDDSNQPQHF.

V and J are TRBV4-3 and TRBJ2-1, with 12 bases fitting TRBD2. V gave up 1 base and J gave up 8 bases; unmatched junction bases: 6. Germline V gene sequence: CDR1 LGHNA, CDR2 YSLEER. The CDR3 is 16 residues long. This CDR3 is CASSQGPSGGADEQFF. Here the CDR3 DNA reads TGCGCCAGCAGCCAAGGTCCTAGCGGGGGGGCCGATGAGCAGTTCTTC.

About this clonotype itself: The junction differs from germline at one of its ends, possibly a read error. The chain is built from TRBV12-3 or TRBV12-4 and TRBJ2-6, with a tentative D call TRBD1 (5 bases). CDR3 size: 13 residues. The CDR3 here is CASSLGQGNTEAF. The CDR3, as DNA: TGTGCCAGCAGTTTGGGCCAGGGTAACACTGAAGCTTTC.

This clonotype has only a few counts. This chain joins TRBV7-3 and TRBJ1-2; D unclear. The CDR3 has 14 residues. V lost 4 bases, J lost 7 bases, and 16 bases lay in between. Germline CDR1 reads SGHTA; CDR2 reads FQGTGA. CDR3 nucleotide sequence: TGTGCCAGCAGCTCCGATGCGATAGGCAGTGGCTACACCTTC. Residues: CASSSDAIGSGYTF. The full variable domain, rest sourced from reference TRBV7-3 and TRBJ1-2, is GAGVSQTPSNKVTEKGKYVELRCDPISGHTALYWYRQSLGQGPEFLIYFQGTGAADDSGLPNDRFFAVRPEGSVSTLKIQRTERGDSAVYLCASSSDAIGSGYTFGSGTRLTVV.

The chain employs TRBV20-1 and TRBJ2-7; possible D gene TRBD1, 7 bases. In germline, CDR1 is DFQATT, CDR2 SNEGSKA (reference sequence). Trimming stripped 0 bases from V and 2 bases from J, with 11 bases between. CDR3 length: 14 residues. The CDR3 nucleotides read TGCAGTGCTAGAGATGCGGGACAGACCTACGAGCAGTACTTC. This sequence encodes CSARDAGQTYEQYF.